This T cell receptor (beta chain) was recorded in a study of blood T cells in healthy people across ages. V gave up 6 bases and J gave up 4 bases; unmatched junction bases: 7. CDR1 and CDR2 (germline): KGHSH, LQKENI. The CDR3 has 14 residues. A second PCR of 7 to 11 cycles used a sample-barcoded 5' primer and a J-beta primer mix. TCRdb re-analysed the 5' RACE reads in MiXCR, keeping a single row per CDR3 protein. The sample holds 1.8 million or so distinct CDR3 sequences; around 40% are singletons and the top ten take roughly 23%. The sample holds a few counts of this clonotype. Sequenced sample: blood. This clonotype was sampled from a human donor in good health. V and J are TRBV18 and TRBJ1-2; 8 positions agree with TRBD1. In DNA, the CDR3 is TGTGCCAGCTCCCTCCGGGACAGGCCCTATGGCTACACCTTC. Translated: CASSLRDRPYGYTF.